This T cell receptor (beta chain) was captured by sequencing in a study of low-dose radiotherapy and immunotherapy resistance in tumors. Study-wide context: A dose of 0.5 Gy per fraction was delivered to Cohort 1 every 2 weeks, for a total of 6.5 Gy. Every two weeks patients got nivolumab 240 mg flat dose, plus ipilimumab 1 mg/kg every six weeks, intravenously.

Time point: after trial treatment. Indicated treatment: LDRT plus nivolumab, ipilimumab, low-dose cyclophosphamide and aspirin (RACIN trial). This clonotype was picked up many times. Priming of first-strand cDNA relied on TRAV- and TRBV-specific primers (covering alpha and beta chains). TCRs were put through 20 PCR cycles of amplification with Phusion. A constant-region primer and the V-primer adapter served as the primer pair. It was by in vitro transcription that isolated mRNA was amplified. TCRdb used MiXCR to reprocess the reads, holding one entry per CDR3 protein. The sample contains under 110,000 distinct CDR3 sequences, around 21% of which appear only once. The V segment lost 4 bases and the J segment 3 bases; nucleotides outside the gene matches: 6. The CDR3 spans 14 residues. Germline V gives CDR1 SGHNT, CDR2 YYREEE (reference sequence).

This TCR came from a male donor with prostate cancer. This specimen consisted of PBMCs, obtained after low-dose radiotherapy plus immunotherapy. The gene calls are TRBV5-4 and TRBJ2-7, with 8 bases fitting TRBD1. DNA of the CDR3: TGTGCCAGCAGCCATGGGACAGGCGGCTACGAGCAGTACTTC. This sequence encodes CASSHGTGGYEQYF.